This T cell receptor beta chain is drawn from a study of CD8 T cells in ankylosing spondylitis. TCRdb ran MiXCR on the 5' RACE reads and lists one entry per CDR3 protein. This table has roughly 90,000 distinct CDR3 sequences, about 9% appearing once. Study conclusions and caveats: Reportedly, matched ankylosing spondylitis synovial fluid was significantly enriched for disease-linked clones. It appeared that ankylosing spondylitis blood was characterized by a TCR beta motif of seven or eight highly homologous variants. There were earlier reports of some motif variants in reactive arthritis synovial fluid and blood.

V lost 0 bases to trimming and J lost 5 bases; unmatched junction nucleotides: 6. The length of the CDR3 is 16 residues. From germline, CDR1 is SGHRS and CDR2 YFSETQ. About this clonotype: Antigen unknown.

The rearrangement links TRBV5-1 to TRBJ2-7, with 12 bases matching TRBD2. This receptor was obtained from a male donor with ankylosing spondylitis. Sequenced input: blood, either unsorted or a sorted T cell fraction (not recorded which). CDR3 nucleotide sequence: TGCGCCAGCAGCTTGGAGCTAGCGGGAGGGCTAGACGAGCAGTACTTC. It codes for CASSLELAGGLDEQYF.